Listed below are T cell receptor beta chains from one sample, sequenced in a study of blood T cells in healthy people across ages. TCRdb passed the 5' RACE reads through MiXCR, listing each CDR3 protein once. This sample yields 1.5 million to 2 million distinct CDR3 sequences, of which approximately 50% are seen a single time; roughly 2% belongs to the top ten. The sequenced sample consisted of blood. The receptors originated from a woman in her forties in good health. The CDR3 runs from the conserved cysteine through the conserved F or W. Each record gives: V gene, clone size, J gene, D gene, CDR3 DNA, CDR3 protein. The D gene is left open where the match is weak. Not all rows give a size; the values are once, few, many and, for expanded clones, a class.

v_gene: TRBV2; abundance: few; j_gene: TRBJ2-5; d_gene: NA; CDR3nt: TGTGCCAGCAGTGAAGCGCTTCGGCGTGGGCAGACCCAAGAGACCCAGTACTTC; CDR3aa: CASSEALRRGQTQETQYF
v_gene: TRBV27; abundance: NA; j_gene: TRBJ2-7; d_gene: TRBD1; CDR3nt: TGTGCCAGCACCGGACAGGGGATCTACGAGCAGTACTTC; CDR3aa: CASTGQGIYEQYF
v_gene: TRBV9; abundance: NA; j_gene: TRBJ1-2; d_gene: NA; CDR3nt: TGTGCCAGCAGCCCTCAATGGGGGGGTCTTTATGGCTACACCTTC; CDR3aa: CASSPQWGGLYGYTF
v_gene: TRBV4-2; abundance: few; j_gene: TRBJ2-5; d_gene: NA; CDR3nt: TGTGCCAGCAGCCTCGTTAACCTAGTACCGGAGACCCAGTACTTC; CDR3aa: CASSLVNLVPETQYF
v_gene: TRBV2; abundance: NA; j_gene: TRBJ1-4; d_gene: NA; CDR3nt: TGTGCCAGCAGTGCCCCTTCTGGCGGTGAAAAACTGTTTTTT; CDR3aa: CASSAPSGGEKLFF
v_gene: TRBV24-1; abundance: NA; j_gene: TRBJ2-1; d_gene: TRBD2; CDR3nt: TGTGCCACGTTATCGGGAGCGGGGGGGTACAATGAGCAGTTCTTC; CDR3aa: CATLSGAGGYNEQFF
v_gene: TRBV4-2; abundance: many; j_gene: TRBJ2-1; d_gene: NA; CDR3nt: TGTGCCAGCAGCCGCTCCAGGGGGGGCGACTCCTACAATGAGCAGTTCTTC; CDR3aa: CASSRSRGGDSYNEQFF
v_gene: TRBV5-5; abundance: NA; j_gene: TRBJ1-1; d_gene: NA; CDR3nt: TGTGCCAGCAGTTCGATTTTACTAATGAACACTGAAGCTTTCTTT; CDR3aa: CASSSILLMNTEAFF
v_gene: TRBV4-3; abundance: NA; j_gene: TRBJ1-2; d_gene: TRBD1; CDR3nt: TGCGCCAGCAGCCAAGATGCGGGACAGGGGAACTATGGCTACACCTTC; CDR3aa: CASSQDAGQGNYGYTF
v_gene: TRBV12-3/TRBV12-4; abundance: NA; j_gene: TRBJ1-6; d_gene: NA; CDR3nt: TGTGCCAGCGGGACGGAACCTTCACCCCTCCACTTT; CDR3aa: CASGTEPSPLHF
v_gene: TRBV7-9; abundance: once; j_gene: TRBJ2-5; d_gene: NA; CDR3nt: TGTGCCAGCAGCGTAGTCCTCGGGGATGAGCAGTACTTC; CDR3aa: CASSVVLGDEQYF
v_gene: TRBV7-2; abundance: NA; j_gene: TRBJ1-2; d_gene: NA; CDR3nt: TGTGCCAGCAGCTTAGCCACAGCATTCGGCTCCCGCTATGGCTACACCTTC; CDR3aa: CASSLATAFGSRYGYTF
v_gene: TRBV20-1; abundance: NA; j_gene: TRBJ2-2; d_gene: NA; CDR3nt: TGCAGTGCTAGTCGTGGGGGGCAGGTCGGGTACACCGGGGAGCTGTTTTTT; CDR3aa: CSASRGGQVGYTGELFF
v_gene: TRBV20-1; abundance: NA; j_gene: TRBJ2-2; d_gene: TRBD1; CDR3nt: TGCAGTGCTAGAGATTCCCGGACAGGTTTACCCGGGGAGCTGTTTTTT; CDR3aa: CSARDSRTGLPGELFF
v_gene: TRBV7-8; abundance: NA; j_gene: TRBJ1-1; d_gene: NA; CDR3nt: TGTGCCAGCAGCCCGATTGACGCAGGACTCTGGGCTTTCTTT; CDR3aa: CASSPIDAGLWAFF
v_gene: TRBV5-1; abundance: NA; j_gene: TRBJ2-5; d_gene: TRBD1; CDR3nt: TGCGCCAGCAGCTTTCCTACCTTCTTCCGGGACAGCCAAGAGACCCAGTACTTC; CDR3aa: CASSFPTFFRDSQETQYF
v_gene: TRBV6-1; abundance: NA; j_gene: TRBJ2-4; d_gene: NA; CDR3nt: TGTGCCAGCAGTGAATCGGGTTTACCAAACATTCAGTACTTC; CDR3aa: CASSESGLPNIQYF
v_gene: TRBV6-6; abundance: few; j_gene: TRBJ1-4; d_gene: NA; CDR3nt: TGTGCCAGCAGTTACTTCTTCGGGGTACAACTGTTTTTT; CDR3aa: CASSYFFGVQLFF
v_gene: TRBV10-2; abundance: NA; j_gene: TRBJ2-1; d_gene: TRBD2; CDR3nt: TGCGCCAGCCTCCCGGCGGGGGTCTCCCTGGGCAATGAGCAGTTCTTC; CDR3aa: CASLPAGVSLGNEQFF
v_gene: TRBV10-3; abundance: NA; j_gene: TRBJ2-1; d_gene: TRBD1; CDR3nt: TGTGGCATCAAACCGGGACAGGGTCTCAATGAGCAGTTCTTC; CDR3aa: CGIKPGQGLNEQFF
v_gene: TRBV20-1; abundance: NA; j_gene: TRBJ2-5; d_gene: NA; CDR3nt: TGCAGTGCTAGAGACGACAGGCGGGGGACCCAGTACTTC; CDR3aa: CSARDDRRGTQYF
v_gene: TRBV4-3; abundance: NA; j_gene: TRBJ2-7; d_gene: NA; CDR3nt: TGCGCCAGCAGCCGAGACCCTCAAACCTACAATGAGCAGTACTTC; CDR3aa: CASSRDPQTYNEQYF
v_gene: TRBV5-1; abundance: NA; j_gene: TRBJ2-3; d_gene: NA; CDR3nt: TGCGCCAGCAGCTTGATGACTGCCTCTCGCACAGATACGCAGTATTTT; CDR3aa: CASSLMTASRTDTQYF
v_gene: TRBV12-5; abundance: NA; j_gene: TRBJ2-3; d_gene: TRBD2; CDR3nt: TGTGCTAGTGGTTTAGCGGGGTACACAGATACGCAGTATTTT; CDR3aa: CASGLAGYTDTQYF
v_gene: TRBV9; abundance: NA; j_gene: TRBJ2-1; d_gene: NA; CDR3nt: TGTGCCAGCAGCGCCAAAAACCGGGACGGGGGTGAGCAGTTCTTC; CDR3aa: CASSAKNRDGGEQFF